This T cell receptor (beta chain) comes out of a study of tumor-infiltrating lymphocytes in localized non-small cell lung cancer. Study overall: The cohort mixed smokers and never-smokers, several histologies, and some post-neoadjuvant-chemotherapy samples.

CDR3 length: 20 amino acids. V lost 8 bases and J 0 bases, leaving 29 bases between the germline ends. Looked up from germline, CDR1 is LNHDA and CDR2 is SQIVND (reference sequence). Sequencing used immunoSEQ multiplex PCR; TCRdb keeps in-frame clones, though not all of them. The table includes around 17,000 clones, around 85% detected once. Study results and caveats: IM1 and IM2 tumors showed no difference in T-cell fraction. Different pieces of the same tissue were used for each assay.

Note on this clone: The antigen is undetermined.

The TCR sequence derives from a human donor with non-small cell lung cancer. J is TRBJ1-5 and V is TRBV19, with D unresolved. The sample comprised lung tumor tissue. CDR3 sequence reads: CASALTSDGRPSFSNQPQHF. The CDR3 DNA is TGTGCCAGTGCCCTAACTAGCGACGGCAGACCCTCATTTAGCAATCAGCCCCAGCATTTT.